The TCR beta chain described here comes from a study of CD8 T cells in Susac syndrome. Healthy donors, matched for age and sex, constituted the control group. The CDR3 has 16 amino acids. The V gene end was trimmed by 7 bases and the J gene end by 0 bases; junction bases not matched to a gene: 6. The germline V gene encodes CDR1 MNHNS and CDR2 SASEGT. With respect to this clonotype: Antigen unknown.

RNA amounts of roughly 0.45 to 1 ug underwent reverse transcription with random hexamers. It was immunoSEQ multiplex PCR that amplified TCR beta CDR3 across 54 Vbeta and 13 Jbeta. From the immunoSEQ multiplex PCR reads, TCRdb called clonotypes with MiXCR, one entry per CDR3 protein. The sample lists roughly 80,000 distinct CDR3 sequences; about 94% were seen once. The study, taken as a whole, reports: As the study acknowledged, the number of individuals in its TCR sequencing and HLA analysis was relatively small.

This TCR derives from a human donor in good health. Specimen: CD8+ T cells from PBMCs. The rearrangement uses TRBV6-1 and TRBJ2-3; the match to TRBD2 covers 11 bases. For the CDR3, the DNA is TGTGCCAGCATGCGACTAGCGGGGACTAGCACAGATACGCAGTATTTT. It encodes CASMRLAGTSTDTQYF.